The text below deals with one T cell receptor (beta chain). An end of the junction differs from the germline gene, which may be a read error. Only in-frame clones appear in the TCRdb table, and some are missing; sequencing was by immunoSEQ multiplex PCR. The table lists under 100,000 clones, roughly 96% of them singletons. This record comes from a study of T cell changes during pregnancy in multiple sclerosis. Germline V gene lookup returns CDR1 SGHRS and CDR2 YFSETQ. The CDR3 sequence is 12 residues long. The sequence was collected from a female donor with multiple sclerosis, enrolled in a pregnancy study. V usage is TRBV5-1 and J usage is TRBJ2-1; maybe TRBD2 (5 bases). Sequenced material: peripheral blood, taken in the second trimester of pregnancy. The CDR3 loop reads CASSSDSSEEFF. In nucleotides, the CDR3 is TGCGCCAGCAGCTCGGACTCGAGTGAGGAGTTCTTC.